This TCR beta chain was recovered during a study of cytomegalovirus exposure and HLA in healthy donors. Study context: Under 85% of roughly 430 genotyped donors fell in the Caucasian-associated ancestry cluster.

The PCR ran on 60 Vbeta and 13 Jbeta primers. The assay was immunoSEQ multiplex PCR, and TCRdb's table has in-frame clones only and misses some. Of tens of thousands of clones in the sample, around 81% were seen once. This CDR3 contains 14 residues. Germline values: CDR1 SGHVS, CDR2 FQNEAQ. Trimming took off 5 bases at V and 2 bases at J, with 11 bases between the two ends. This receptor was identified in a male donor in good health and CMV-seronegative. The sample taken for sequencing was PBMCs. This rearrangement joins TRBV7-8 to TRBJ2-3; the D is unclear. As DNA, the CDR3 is TGTGCCAGCAGCCCCAGGATTAACACAGATACGCAGTATTTT. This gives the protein CASSPRINTDTQYF.